This passage covers 18 T cell receptor beta chains from one sample sequenced in a study of control samples from healthy donors and cancer patients. Using immunoSEQ multiplex PCR, the repertoire was profiled, and TCRdb retains in-frame clones only, with some absent. There are fewer than 200,000 clones in the sample; about 94% occur only once, and around 15% lies in the top ten. The specimen sequenced was PBMCs. The receptors shown here come from a man in his 60s with colorectal cancer.

The chain employs TRBV11-2 and TRBJ1-1; maybe TRBD1 (5 bases). The CDR3 extends over 15 amino acids. Trimming pared 5 bases from V and 4 bases from J, leaving 17 bases between. Germline lookup yields CDR1 SGHAT and CDR2 FQNNGV. Here the CDR3 DNA reads TGTGCCAGCAGCACAAAAGGGAGGGGAGGCACTGAAGCTTTCTTT. Protein product: CASSTKGRGGTEAFF.

The V call is TRBV6-2 or TRBV6-3, the J call TRBJ1-6, with 7 bases aligning to TRBD1. CDR1 and CDR2 (germline): MNHEY, SVGEGT. The V and J ends lost 5 bases and 6 bases, in that order; junction bases with no gene match: 10. The CDR3 runs to 16 residues. CDR3 in amino acids: CASSNPGGVGNSPLHF. As DNA, the CDR3 is TGTGCCAGCAGTAACCCAGGGGGGGTCGGTAATTCACCCCTCCACTTT.

This chain links TRBV13 with TRBJ2-3, with D unresolved. V lost 2 bases, J lost 8 bases, and 8 bases lay in between. Germline loops: CDR1 PRHDT, CDR2 FYEKMQ (reference sequence). The CDR3 is 12 amino acids. For the CDR3, the DNA is TGTGCCAGCAGCTTATACTCGCGTACGCAGTATTTT. It yields the protein CASSLYSRTQYF.

This clone appeared once. This chain links TRBV11-2 with TRBJ2-1; 10 positions agree with TRBD2. With 3 bases clipped from V and 6 bases from J, the junction kept 2 bases outside the gene matches. The CDR3 covers 14 residues. Germline values: CDR1 SGHAT, CDR2 FQNNGV. The CDR3 bases are TGTGCCAGCAGCTTTAGCGGGGGGTTCAATGAGCAGTTCTTC. Translated: CASSFSGGFNEQFF.

V is TRBV30 and J is TRBJ2-7; D may be TRBD2 (6 bases). The CDR3 length is 16 residues. Germline-derived CDR1 and CDR2 are GTSNPN and SVGIG (reference sequence). CDR3 nucleotide sequence: TGTGCGGTGGAGGGTATTCACACAGCAAGACTTTACGAGCAGTACTTC. This encodes CAVEGIHTARLYEQYF. The full variable domain, in which reference TRBV30 and TRBJ2-7 provide the parts outside the CDR3, is SQTIHQWPATLVQPVGSPLSLECTVEGTSNPNLYWYRQAAGRGLQLLFYSVGIGQISSEVPQNLSASRPQDRQFILSSKKLLLSDSGFYLCAVEGIHTARLYEQYFGPGTRLTVT.

The chain joins TRBV12-3 or TRBV12-4 to TRBJ2-5, with D unresolved. The CDR3 extends over 12 amino acids. The V end lost 4 bases, the J end lost 3 bases, and 6 bases lay between the germline ends. The CDR3 nucleotides are TGTGCCAGCAGTTCCAGGAAAGAGACCCAGTACTTC. As protein: CASSSRKETQYF.

The chain uses TRBV5-1 and TRBJ1-1, with D maybe TRBD1 (5 bases). Trimming removed 0 bases from V and 3 bases from J, with 12 bases in between. Germline assignment: CDR1 SGHRS and CDR2 YFSETQ. The CDR3 is 15 amino acids. Here the CDR3 DNA reads TGCGCCAGCAGCTTGGGGGACCCTTCCGACACTGAAGCTTTCTTT. Translating it yields CASSLGDPSDTEAFF. Supplemented by reference TRBV5-1 and TRBJ1-1, the full variable domain reads KAGVTQTPRYLIKTRGQQVTLSCSPISGHRSVSWYQQTPGQGLQFLFEYFSETQRNKGNFPGRFSGRQFSNSRSEMNVSTLELGDSALYLCASSLGDPSDTEAFFGQGTRLTVV.

This chain links TRBV19 with TRBJ1-1, with D unclear. The germline V gene encodes CDR1 LNHDA and CDR2 SQIVND (reference sequence). The length of the CDR3 is 15 residues. V lost 7 bases and J 0 bases, leaving 15 bases between the germline ends. The CDR3 loop is CASIRSEVLNTEAFF. The CDR3 nucleotides read TGTGCCAGTATCCGATCGGAGGTCCTGAACACTGAAGCTTTCTTT.

The chain carries TRBV7-9 and TRBJ1-1; TRBD1 matches at 7 bases. The junction had 8 bases not matched to a gene; V was cut back by 1 base and J by 9 bases. Germline V CDR1 and CDR2: SEHNR, FQNEAQ (reference sequence). This CDR3 has 14 amino acids. Here the CDR3 DNA reads TGTGCCAGCAGCTTAGGATCACAGGGGCCGCAAGCTTTCTTT. It codes for CASSLGSQGPQAFF.

This chain joins TRBV9 and TRBJ1-1; 11 nucleotides agree with TRBD1. This CDR3 has 15 residues. After removal of 4 bases from V and 7 bases from J, the junction contained 9 bases not matched to a gene. Germline values: CDR1 SGDLS, CDR2 YYNGEE. CDR3 in amino acids: CASSPRTGGQGEAFF. CDR3 bases: TGTGCCAGCAGCCCTAGGACAGGGGGCCAAGGTGAAGCTTTCTTT.

V is TRBV19 and J is TRBJ1-5; D is possibly TRBD1 (5 bases). This CDR3 spans 15 amino acids. Per the germline V gene, CDR1 is LNHDA and CDR2 is SQIVND (reference sequence). With 5 bases removed from V and 6 bases from J, the gap between germline ends came to 17 bases. The CDR3 sequence is CASSAIVEGVQPQHF. The CDR3 DNA is TGTGCCAGTAGTGCGATCGTAGAAGGGGTTCAGCCCCAGCATTTT.

The V and J genes are TRBV6-4 and TRBJ1-1; D may be TRBD1 (6 bases). CDR3 length: 13 amino acids. V lost 6 bases and J 4 bases, leaving 12 bases between the germline ends. The germline V gene has CDR1 MRHNA and CDR2 SNTAGT. The DNA of the CDR3 is TGTGCCAGCAGGGAAACAGGGAGCACTGAAGCTTTCTTT. It translates to CASRETGSTEAFF.

This chain connects TRBV7-8 to TRBJ2-7; D may be TRBD1 (6 bases). Trimming left V 1 base short and J 6 bases short, with 10 bases between. This CDR3 spans 13 amino acids. Per germline, CDR1 SGHVS and CDR2 FQNEAQ. The DNA for the CDR3 is TGTGCCAGCAGCTTAGACAGGGTGGGCGAGCAGTACTTC. This codes for CASSLDRVGEQYF.

This chain links TRBV7-2 with TRBJ2-7; 7 bases fit TRBD1. After removal of 5 bases from V and 3 bases from J, the junction contained 10 bases not matched to a gene. The CDR3 has 15 residues. CDR1 is SGHTA and CDR2 is FQGNSA in the germline V gene. The CDR3 DNA follows: TGTGCCAGCAGCATTACCGGGACAGAGAGCTACGAGCAGTACTTC. As protein: CASSITGTESYEQYF.

This clone was picked up one time. This chain joins TRBV5-6 and TRBJ2-5; the D call may be TRBD1 or TRBD2 (5 bases each). The CDR3 covers 15 residues. Germline assignment: CDR1 SGHDT and CDR2 YYEEEE. Deletions cut 4 bases from V and 5 bases from J, with 18 bases between. DNA of the CDR3: TGTGCCAGCAGCCCAACCCTTGGGGGTCGGGAGACCCAGTACTTC. It translates to CASSPTLGGRETQYF.

This chain links TRBV18 with TRBJ2-5; the match to TRBD2 covers 11 bases. The CDR3 spans 17 residues. Germline CDR1 is KGHSH and CDR2 is LQKENI. With V trimmed by 2 bases and J by 3 bases, 8 bases remained unmatched. CDR3 sequence reads: CASSPTASGGLEETQYF. In nucleotides, the CDR3 is TGTGCCAGCTCACCAACTGCTAGCGGGGGGTTGGAAGAGACCCAGTACTTC.

This clone was seen only once. The chain links TRBV5-1 to TRBJ1-1; the match to TRBD1 covers 10 bases. Germline CDR1 is SGHRS and CDR2 is YFSETQ. The CDR3 has 14 residues. V shed 4 bases, J shed 3 bases, and the junction held 3 bases outside the gene matches. CDR3 in amino acids: CASSRQGADTEAFF. In nucleotides, the CDR3 is TGCGCCAGCAGCAGACAGGGGGCGGACACTGAAGCTTTCTTT.

V and J are TRBV20-1 and TRBJ1-1; 7 bases map to TRBD1. Trimming removed 6 bases from V and 7 bases from J; junction bases left unmatched: 5. The CDR3 runs to 11 residues. Germline CDR1 is DFQATT and CDR2 is SNEGSKA (reference sequence). The chain's CDR3 is CSAFDRVEAFF. Here the CDR3 DNA reads TGCAGTGCCTTCGACAGGGTTGAAGCTTTCTTT.